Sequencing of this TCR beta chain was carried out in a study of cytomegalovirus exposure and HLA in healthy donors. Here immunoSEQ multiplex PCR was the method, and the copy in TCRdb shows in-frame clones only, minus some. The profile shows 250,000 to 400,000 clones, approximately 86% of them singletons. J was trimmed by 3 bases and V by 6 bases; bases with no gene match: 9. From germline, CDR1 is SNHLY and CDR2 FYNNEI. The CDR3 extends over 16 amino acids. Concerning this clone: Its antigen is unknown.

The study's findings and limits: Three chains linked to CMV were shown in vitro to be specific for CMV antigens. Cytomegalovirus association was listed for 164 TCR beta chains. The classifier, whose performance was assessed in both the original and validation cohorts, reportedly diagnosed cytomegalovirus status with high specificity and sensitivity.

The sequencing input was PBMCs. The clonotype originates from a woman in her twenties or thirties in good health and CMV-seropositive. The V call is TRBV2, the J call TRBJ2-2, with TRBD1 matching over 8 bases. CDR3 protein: CASRGGQVSHTGELFF. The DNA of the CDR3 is TGTGCCAGCAGGGGGGGACAGGTCAGTCACACCGGGGAGCTGTTTTTT.